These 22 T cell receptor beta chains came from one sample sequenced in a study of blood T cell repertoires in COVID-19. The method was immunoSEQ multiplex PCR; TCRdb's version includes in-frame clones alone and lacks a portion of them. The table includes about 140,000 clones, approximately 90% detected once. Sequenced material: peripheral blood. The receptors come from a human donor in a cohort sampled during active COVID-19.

CDR3 sequence: CASSLQGNVGQPQHF. Written as DNA, the CDR3 is TGTGCCAGCAGCCTACAGGGGAATGTTGGTCAGCCCCAGCATTTT. The chain recombines TRBV27 with TRBJ1-5, with 7 bases that match TRBD1. CDR1 is MNHEY, CDR2 SMNVEV, per germline (reference sequence). The CDR3 runs to 15 residues. The V and J ends lost 6 bases and 6 bases, in that order; junction bases with no gene match: 11.

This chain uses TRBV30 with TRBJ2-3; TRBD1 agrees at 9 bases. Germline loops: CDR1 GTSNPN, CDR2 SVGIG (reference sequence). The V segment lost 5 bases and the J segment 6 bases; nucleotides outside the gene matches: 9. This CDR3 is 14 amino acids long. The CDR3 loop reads CAWDSGQGVDTQYF. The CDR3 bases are TGTGCCTGGGACTCGGGACAGGGAGTCGATACGCAGTATTTT.

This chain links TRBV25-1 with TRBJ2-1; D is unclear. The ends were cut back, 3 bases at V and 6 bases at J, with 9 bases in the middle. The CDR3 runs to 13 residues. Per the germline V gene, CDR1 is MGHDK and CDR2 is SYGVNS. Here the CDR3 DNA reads TGTGCCAGCAGTGAGGCACATGGCAATGAGCAGTTCTTC. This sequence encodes CASSEAHGNEQFF. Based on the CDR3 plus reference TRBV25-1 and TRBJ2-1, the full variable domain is EADIYQTPRYLVIGTGKKITLECSQTMGHDKMYWYQQDPGMELHLIHYSYGVNSTEKGDLSSESTVSRIRTEHFPLTLESARPSHTSQYLCASSEAHGNEQFFGPGTRLTVL.

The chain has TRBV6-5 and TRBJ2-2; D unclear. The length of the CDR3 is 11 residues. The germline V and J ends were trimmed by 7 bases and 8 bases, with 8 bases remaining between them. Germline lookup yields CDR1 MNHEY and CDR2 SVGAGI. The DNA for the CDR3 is TGTGCCAGCACCGCGACAGGGGAGCTGTTTTTT. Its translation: CASTATGELFF.

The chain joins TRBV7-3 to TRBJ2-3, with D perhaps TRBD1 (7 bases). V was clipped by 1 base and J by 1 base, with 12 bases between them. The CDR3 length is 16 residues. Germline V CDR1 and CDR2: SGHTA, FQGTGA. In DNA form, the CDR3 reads TGTGCCAGCAGCTTAATAGGGGGGACAGGCACAGATACGCAGTATTTT. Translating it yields CASSLIGGTGTDTQYF.

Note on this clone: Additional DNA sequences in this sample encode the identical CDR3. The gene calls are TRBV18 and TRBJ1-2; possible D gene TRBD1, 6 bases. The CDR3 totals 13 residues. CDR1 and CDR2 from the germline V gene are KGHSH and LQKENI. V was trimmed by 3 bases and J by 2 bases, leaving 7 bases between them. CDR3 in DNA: TGTGCCAGCTCACCTGACAGGAACTATGGCTACACCTTC. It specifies CASSPDRNYGYTF.

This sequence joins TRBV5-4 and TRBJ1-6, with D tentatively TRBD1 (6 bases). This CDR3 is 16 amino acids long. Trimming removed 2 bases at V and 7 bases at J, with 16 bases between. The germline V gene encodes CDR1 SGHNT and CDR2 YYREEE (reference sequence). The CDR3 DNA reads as TGTGCCAGCAGCTTTAGCCCCCAGGGGATCAATTCACCCCTCCACTTT. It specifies CASSFSPQGINSPLHF.

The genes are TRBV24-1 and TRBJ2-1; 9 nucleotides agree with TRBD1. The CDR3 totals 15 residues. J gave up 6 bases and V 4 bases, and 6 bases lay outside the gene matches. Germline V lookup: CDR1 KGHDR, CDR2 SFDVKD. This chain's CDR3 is CATSERGTGTNEQFF. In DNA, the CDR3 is TGTGCCACCAGTGAGCGTGGGACAGGGACCAATGAGCAGTTCTTC.

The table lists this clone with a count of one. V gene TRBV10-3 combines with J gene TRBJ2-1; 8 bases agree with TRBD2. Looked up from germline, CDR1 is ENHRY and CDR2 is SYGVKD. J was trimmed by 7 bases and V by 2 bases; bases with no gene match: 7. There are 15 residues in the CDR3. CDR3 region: CAISEGGTSWNEQFF. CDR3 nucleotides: TGTGCCATCAGTGAGGGGGGGACTAGTTGGAATGAGCAGTTCTTC.

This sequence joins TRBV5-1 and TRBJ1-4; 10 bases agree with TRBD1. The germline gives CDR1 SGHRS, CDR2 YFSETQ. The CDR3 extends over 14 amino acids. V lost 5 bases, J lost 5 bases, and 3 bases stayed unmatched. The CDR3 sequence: CASRPDRGNEKLFF. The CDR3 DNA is TGCGCCAGCAGACCGGACAGGGGGAATGAAAAACTGTTTTTT.

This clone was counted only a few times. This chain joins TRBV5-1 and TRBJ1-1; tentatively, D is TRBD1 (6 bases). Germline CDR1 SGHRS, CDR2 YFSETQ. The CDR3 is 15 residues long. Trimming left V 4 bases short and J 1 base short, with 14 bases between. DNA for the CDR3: TGCGCCAGCAGCCCGACCGGGACACAGAACACTGAAGCTTTCTTT. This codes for CASSPTGTQNTEAFF.

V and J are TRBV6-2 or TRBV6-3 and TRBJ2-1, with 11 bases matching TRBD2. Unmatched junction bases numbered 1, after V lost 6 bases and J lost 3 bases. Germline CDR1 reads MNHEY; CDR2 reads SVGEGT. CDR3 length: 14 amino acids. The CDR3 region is CASSGTSGYNEQFF. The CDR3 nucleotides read TGTGCCAGCAGCGGGACTAGCGGCTACAATGAGCAGTTCTTC.

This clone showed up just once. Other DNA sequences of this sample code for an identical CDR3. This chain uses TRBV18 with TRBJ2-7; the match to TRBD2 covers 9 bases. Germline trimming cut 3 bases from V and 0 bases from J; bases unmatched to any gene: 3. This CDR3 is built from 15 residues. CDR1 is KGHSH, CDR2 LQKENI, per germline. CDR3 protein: CASSPGAGGSYEQYF. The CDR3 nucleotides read TGTGCCAGCTCACCCGGAGCGGGGGGCTCCTACGAGCAGTACTTC. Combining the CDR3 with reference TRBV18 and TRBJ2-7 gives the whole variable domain NAGVMQNPRHLVRRRGQEARLRCSPMKGHSHVYWYRQLPEEGLKFMVYLQKENIIDESGMPKERFSAEFPKEGPSILRIQQVVRGDSAAYFCASSPGAGGSYEQYFGPGTRLTVT.

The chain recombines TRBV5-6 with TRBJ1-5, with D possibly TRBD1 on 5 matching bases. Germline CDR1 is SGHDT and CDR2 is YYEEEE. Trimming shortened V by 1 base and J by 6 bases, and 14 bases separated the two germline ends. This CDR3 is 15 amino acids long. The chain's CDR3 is CASSLRWQGTQPQHF. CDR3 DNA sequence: TGTGCCAGCAGCTTGAGATGGCAGGGAACTCAGCCCCAGCATTTT.

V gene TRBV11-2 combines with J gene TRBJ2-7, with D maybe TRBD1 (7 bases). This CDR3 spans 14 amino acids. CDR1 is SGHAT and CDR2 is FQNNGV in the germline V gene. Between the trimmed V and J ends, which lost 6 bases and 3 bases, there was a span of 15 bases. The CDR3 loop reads CASRSGGLDYEQYF. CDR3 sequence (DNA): TGTGCCAGCAGGTCAGGGGGGCTAGACTACGAGCAGTACTTC.

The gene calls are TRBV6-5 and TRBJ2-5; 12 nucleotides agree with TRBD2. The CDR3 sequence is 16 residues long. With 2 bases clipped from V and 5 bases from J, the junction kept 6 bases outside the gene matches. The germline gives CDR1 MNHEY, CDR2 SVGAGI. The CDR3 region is CASSYPGLAGSETQYF. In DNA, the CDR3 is TGTGCCAGCAGTTACCCTGGACTAGCGGGGAGTGAGACCCAGTACTTC.

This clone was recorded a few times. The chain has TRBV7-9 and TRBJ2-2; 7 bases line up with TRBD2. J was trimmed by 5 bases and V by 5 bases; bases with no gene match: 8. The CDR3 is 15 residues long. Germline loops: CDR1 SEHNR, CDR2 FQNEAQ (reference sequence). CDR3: CASSQAPAGTGELFF. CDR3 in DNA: TGTGCCAGCAGCCAGGCGCCAGCGGGGACCGGGGAGCTGTTTTTT.

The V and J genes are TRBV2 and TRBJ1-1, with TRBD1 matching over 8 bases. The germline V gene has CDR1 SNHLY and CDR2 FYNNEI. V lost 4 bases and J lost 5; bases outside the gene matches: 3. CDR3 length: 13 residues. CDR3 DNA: TGTGCCAGCAGTGGGACAGGGACAACTGAAGCTTTCTTT. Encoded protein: CASSGTGTTEAFF.

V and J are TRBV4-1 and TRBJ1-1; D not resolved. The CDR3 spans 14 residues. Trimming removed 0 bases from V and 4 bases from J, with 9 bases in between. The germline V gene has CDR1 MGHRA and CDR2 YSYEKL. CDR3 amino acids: CASSQDPEGTEAFF. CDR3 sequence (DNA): TGCGCCAGCAGCCAAGACCCGGAGGGCACTGAAGCTTTCTTT.

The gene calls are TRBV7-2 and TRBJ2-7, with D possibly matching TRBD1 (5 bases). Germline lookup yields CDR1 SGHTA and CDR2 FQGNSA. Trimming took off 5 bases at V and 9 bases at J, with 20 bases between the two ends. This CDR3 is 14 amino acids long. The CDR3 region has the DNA TGTGCCAGCAGCGCAGGGTCCCGCTCGGGCGGGCAGTACTTC. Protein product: CASSAGSRSGGQYF. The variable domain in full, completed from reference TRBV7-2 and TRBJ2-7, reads GAGVSQSPSNKVTEKGKDVELRCDPISGHTALYWYRQSLGQGLEFLIYFQGNSAPDKSGLPSDRFSAERTGGSVSTLTIQRTQQEDSAVYLCASSAGSRSGGQYFGPGTRLTVT.

The DNA of the CDR3 is TGTGCCATCAGTGACGAGCGTCTTGATTCACCCCTCCACTTT. Translation: CAISDERLDSPLHF. V is TRBV10-3 and J is TRBJ1-6; D ambiguous. Trimming cost V 3 bases and J 8 bases, with 11 bases left between them. The CDR3 is 14 amino acids. The germline V gene has CDR1 ENHRY and CDR2 SYGVKD.

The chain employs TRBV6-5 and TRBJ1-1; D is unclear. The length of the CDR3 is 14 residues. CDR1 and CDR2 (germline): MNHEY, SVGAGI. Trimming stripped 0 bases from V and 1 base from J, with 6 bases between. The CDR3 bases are TGTGCCAGCAGTTACTCGAACGGGAACACTGAAGCTTTCTTT. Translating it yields CASSYSNGNTEAFF.